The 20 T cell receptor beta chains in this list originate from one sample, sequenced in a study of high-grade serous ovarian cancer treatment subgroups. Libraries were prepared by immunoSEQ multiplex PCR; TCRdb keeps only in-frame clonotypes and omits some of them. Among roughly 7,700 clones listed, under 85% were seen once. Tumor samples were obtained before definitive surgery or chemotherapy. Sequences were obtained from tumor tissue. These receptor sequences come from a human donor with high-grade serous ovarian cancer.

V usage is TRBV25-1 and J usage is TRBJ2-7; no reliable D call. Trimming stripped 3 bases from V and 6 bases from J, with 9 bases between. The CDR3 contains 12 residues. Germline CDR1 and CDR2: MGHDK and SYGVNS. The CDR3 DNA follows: TGTGCCAGCAGTGACCCTTGGGGCGAGCAGTACTTC. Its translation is CASSDPWGEQYF.

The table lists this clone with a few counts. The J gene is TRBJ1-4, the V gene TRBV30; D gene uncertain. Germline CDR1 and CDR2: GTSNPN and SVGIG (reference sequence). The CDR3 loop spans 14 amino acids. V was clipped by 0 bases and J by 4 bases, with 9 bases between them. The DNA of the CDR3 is TGTGCCTGGAGTGTGGGAAGCAATAATGAAAAACTGTTTTTT. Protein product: CAWSVGSNNEKLFF.

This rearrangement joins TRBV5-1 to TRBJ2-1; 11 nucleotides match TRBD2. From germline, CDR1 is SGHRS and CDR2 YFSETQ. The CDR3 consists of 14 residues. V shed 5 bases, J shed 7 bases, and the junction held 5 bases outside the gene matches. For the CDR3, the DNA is TGCGCCAGCAGGACTAGCGGGGATACTAATGAGCAGTTCTTC. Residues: CASRTSGDTNEQFF.

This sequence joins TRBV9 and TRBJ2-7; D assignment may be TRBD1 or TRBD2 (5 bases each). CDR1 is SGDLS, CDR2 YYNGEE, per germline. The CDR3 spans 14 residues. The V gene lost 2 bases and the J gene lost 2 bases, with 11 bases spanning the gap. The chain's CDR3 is CASSVRDGPYEQYF. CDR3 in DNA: TGTGCCAGCAGCGTCCGGGACGGACCCTACGAGCAGTACTTC.

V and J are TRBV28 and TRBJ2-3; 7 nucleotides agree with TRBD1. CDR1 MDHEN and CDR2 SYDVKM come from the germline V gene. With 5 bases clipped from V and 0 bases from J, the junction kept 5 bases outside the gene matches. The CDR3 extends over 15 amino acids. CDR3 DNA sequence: TGTGCCAGCAGTCCCCGGACAGGTAGCACAGATACGCAGTATTTT. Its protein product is CASSPRTGSTDTQYF.

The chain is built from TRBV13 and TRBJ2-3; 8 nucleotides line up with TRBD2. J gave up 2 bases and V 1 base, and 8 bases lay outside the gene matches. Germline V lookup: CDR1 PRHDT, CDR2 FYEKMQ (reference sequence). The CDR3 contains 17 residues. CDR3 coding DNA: TGTGCCAGCAGCTTAGTTGTTGCGGGAGGCCCCACAGATACGCAGTATTTT. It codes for CASSLVVAGGPTDTQYF.

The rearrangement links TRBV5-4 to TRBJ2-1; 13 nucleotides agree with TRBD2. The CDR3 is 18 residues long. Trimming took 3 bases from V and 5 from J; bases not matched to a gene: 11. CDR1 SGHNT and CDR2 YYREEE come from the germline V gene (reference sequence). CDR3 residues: CASSSSLGTSGTNNEQFF. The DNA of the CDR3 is TGTGCCAGCAGCTCAAGCCTCGGGACTAGCGGGACCAACAATGAGCAGTTCTTC.

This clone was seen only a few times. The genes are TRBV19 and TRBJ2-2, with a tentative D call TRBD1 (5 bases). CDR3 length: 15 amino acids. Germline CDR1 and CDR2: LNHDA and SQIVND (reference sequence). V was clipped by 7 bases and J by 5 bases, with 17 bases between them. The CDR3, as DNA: TGTGCCAGTACCAAGGGGCGCAGCTCGACCGGGGAGCTGTTTTTT. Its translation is CASTKGRSSTGELFF.

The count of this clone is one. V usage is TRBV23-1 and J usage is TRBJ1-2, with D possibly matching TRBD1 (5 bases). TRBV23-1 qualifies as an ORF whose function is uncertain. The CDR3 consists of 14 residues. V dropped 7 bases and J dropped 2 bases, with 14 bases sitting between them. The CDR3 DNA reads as TGCGCCAGCAAGACAGAGGAAGGGAACTATGGCTACACCTTC. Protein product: CASKTEEGNYGYTF.

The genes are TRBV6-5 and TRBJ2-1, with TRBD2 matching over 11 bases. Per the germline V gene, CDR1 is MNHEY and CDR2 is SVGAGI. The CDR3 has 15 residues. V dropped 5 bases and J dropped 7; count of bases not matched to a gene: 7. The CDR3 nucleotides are TGTGCCAGCAGTCTCCTAGCGGGAGGAAGAAATGAGCAGTTCTTC. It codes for CASSLLAGGRNEQFF.

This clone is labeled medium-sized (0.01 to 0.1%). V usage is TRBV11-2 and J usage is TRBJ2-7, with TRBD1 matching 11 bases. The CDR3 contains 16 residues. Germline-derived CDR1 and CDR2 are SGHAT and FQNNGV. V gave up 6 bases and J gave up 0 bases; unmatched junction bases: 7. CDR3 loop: CASSYPGTGGSYEQYF. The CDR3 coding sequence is TGTGCCAGCAGTTACCCCGGGACAGGGGGCTCCTACGAGCAGTACTTC.

The CDR3 region is CASSLDGPGELFF. CDR3 in DNA: TGTGCCAGCAGCTTAGATGGTCCCGGGGAGCTGTTTTTT. The gene calls are TRBV11-3 and TRBJ2-2; D is ambiguous. Germline loops: CDR1 SGHNT, CDR2 YENEEA. V lost 0 bases, J lost 6 bases, and 5 bases lay in between. CDR3 length: 13 amino acids.

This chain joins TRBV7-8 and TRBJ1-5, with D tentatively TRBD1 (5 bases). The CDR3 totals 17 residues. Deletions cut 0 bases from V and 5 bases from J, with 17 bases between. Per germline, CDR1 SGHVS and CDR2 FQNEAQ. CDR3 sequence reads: CASSLARFVGDYQPQHF. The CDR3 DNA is TGTGCCAGCAGCTTAGCGCGTTTTGTAGGGGATTATCAGCCCCAGCATTTT.

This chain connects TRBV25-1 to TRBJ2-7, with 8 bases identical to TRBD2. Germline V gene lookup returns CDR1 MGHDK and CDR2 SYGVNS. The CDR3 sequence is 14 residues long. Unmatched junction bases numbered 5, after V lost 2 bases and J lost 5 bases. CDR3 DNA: TGTGCCAGCAGTGAAAGCGGGAGTTCCAACGAGCAGTACTTC. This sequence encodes CASSESGSSNEQYF.

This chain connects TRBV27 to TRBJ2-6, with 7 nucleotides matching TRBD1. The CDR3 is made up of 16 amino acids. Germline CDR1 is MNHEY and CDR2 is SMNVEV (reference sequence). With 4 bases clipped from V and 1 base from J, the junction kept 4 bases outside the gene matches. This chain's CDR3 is CASSWGQLSGANVLTF. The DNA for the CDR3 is TGTGCCAGCAGTTGGGGACAGCTTTCTGGGGCCAACGTCCTGACTTTC.

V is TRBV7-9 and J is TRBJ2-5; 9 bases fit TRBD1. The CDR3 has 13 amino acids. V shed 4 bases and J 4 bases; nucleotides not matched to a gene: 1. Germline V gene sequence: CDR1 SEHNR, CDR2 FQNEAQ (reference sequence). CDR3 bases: TGTGCCAGCAGCTGGGGACAGGGAGAGACCCAGTACTTC. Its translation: CASSWGQGETQYF.

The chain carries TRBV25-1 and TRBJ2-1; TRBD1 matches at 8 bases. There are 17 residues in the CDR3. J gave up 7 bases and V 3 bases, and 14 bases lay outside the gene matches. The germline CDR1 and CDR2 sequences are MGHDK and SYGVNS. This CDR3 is CASSESSDRGLGNEQFF. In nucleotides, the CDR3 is TGTGCCAGCAGTGAGAGTTCCGACAGGGGATTAGGGAATGAGCAGTTCTTC.

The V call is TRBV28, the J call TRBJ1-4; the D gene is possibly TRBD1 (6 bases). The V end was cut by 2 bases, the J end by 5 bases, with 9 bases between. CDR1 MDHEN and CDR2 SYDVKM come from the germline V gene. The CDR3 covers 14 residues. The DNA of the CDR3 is TGTGCCAGCAGTTTAGAGGGGGGAAATGAAAAACTGTTTTTT. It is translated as CASSLEGGNEKLFF. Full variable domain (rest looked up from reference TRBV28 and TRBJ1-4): DVKVTQSSRYLVKRTGEKVFLECVQDMDHENMFWYRQDPGLGLRLIYFSYDVKMKEKGDIPEGYSVSREKKERFSLILESASTNQTSMYLCASSLEGGNEKLFFGSGTQLSVL.

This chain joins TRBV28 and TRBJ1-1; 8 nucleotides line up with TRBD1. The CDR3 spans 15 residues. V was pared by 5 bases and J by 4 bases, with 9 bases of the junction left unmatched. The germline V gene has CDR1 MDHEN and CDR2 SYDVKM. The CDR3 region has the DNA TGTGCCAGCAGTACGAGGCGGACAGGGCCCACTGAAGCTTTCTTT. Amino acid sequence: CASSTRRTGPTEAFF.

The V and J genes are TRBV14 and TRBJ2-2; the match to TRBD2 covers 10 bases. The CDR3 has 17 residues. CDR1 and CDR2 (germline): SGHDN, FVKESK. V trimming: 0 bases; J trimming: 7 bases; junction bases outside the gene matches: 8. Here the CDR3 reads CASSQDAAGGPGGELFF. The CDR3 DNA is TGTGCCAGCAGCCAAGATGCAGCGGGAGGGCCTGGCGGGGAGCTGTTTTTT.